These 20 T cell receptor beta chains share one sample of origin, sequenced in a study of shared clonotypes between healthy human individuals. Sequenced by immunoSEQ multiplex PCR; TCRdb stores in-frame clones only, minus some. The data contain about 980,000 clones, more than 75% of them singletons. The sequencing sample was made of memory CD4+ T cells sorted from blood. The sample's subset: CD45RA-negative fraction. The receptors stem from a man between 18 and 29 years old in good health.

The rearrangement uses TRBV6-6 and TRBJ1-5; the match to TRBD1 covers 7 bases. V was clipped by 6 bases and J by 4 bases; unmatched bases: 9. The CDR3 covers 15 residues. Germline loops: CDR1 MNHNY, CDR2 SVGAGI (reference sequence). CDR3 nucleotides: TGTGCCAGCAGCGGACAGGATGCACCTAATCAGCCCCAGCATTTT. Protein sequence: CASSGQDAPNQPQHF.

V gene TRBV6-1 combines with J gene TRBJ1-5; a possible D gene is TRBD1 (6 bases). The CDR3 length is 13 residues. V dropped 8 bases and J dropped 5 bases, with 13 bases sitting between them. Germline CDR1 MNHNS, CDR2 SASEGT. CDR3 bases: TGTGCCAGCTCGGACAGAAAACATCAGCCCCAGCATTTT. Protein product: CASSDRKHQPQHF.

V is TRBV29-1 and J is TRBJ1-2; the D gene is possibly TRBD1 (5 bases). The CDR3 consists of 10 residues. Trimming stripped 6 bases from V and 7 bases from J, with 9 bases between. The germline gives CDR1 SQVTM, CDR2 ANQGSEA. In nucleotides, the CDR3 is TGCAGCGTGGTCCAGGGTGGCTACACCTTC. This translates into CSVVQGGYTF.

This clone showed up many times. CDR3 in amino acids: CASSRTGDGYTF. The CDR3, as DNA: TGTGCCAGCAGTCGGACAGGAGATGGCTACACCTTC. The chain couples TRBV5-4 to TRBJ1-2; 7 bases line up with TRBD1. Per germline, CDR1 SGHNT and CDR2 YYREEE (reference sequence). Trimming cost V 5 bases and J 6 bases; bases outside gene matches: 4. The CDR3 has 12 amino acids. The variable domain in full, completed from reference TRBV5-4 and TRBJ1-2, reads ETGVTQSPTHLIKTRGQQVTLRCSSQSGHNTVSWYQQALGQGPQFIFQYYREEENGRGNFPPRFSGLQFPNYSSELNVNALELDDSALYLCASSRTGDGYTFGSGTRLTVV.

This clone has just a few counts. The rearrangement links TRBV25-1 to TRBJ1-1, with a weak D call TRBD1 (5 bases). Germline values: CDR1 MGHDK, CDR2 SYGVNS. CDR3 length: 14 residues. Trimming removed 1 base at V and 3 bases at J, with 9 bases between. CDR3 in amino acids: CASSEFWGDTEAFF. CDR3 bases: TGTGCCAGCAGTGAATTCTGGGGGGACACTGAAGCTTTCTTT.

As to this clone: This CDR3 is also generated by other DNA sequences in the sample. This chain uses TRBV5-6 with TRBJ2-5; D not certain. Germline CDR1 reads SGHDT; CDR2 reads YYEEEE. V was cut by 4 bases and J by 5 bases, with 12 bases left in between. The CDR3 consists of 13 residues. CDR3 bases: TGTGCCAGCAGCCTCGGACGGTCTGAGACCCAGTACTTC. Its translation is CASSLGRSETQYF.

This clone was seen only a few times. This chain joins TRBV28 and TRBJ2-7, with 12 bases identical to TRBD1. The CDR3 contains 15 residues. Trimming removed 5 bases from V and 6 bases from J; junction bases left unmatched: 8. Germline assignment: CDR1 MDHEN and CDR2 SYDVKM. DNA for the CDR3: TGTGCCAGCAGTAAACCGGGACAGGGGGCGACCGAGCAGTACTTC. This gives the protein CASSKPGQGATEQYF.

With regard to this clone: This same CDR3 is encoded by further DNA sequences in the sample. This chain joins TRBV5-1 and TRBJ1-1; no firm D call. The V gene lost 4 bases and the J gene lost 1 base, with 8 bases spanning the gap. The CDR3 length is 13 residues. Germline lookup yields CDR1 SGHRS and CDR2 YFSETQ. The CDR3 loop reads CASSADRNTEAFF. CDR3 DNA sequence: TGCGCCAGCAGCGCGGACCGGAACACTGAAGCTTTCTTT.

The gene calls are TRBV19 and TRBJ1-6; 7 positions match TRBD1. Germline CDR1 reads LNHDA; CDR2 reads SQIVND (reference sequence). This CDR3 has 14 amino acids. J was trimmed by 9 bases and V by 4 bases; bases with no gene match: 6. CDR3: CASSRQGGGSPLHF. In DNA form, the CDR3 reads TGTGCCAGTAGTAGACAGGGTGGTGGTTCACCCCTCCACTTT.

J is TRBJ1-6 and V is TRBV27; possible D gene TRBD1, 6 bases. CDR3 size: 15 residues. Germline V gene lookup returns CDR1 MNHEY and CDR2 SMNVEV (reference sequence). V dropped 4 bases and J dropped 3 bases, with 10 bases sitting between them. Here the CDR3 reads CASSSRGYYNSPLHF. The CDR3 DNA is TGTGCCAGCAGTTCCAGGGGCTACTATAATTCACCCCTCCACTTT.

The chain couples TRBV5-1 to TRBJ2-1; D call uncertain. The CDR3 covers 15 residues. Per germline, CDR1 SGHRS and CDR2 YFSETQ. Trimming took 0 bases from V and 0 from J, leaving 7 bases between them. CDR3 nucleotide sequence: TGCGCCAGCAGCTTGGAACAGAGCTCCTACAATGAGCAGTTCTTC. Protein: CASSLEQSSYNEQFF.

The chain recombines TRBV11-2 with TRBJ2-3; D is unresolved. The CDR3 covers 16 residues. Germline loops: CDR1 SGHAT, CDR2 FQNNGV. Trimming cost V 0 bases and J 2 bases, with 12 bases left between them. The CDR3 sequence: CASSLEPLLPTDTQYF. Here the CDR3 DNA reads TGTGCCAGCAGCTTAGAGCCACTACTCCCCACAGATACGCAGTATTTT.

The rearrangement links TRBV30 to TRBJ2-1; D is perhaps TRBD2 (6 bases). V lost 4 bases and J lost 2, with 18 bases in between. The V gene's germline CDR1 is GTSNPN and CDR2 SVGIG (reference sequence). This CDR3 has 16 residues. The chain's CDR3 is CAWTSRAGGAYNEQFF. CDR3 coding DNA: TGTGCCTGGACCTCTCGCGCTGGCGGGGCCTACAATGAGCAGTTCTTC.

V and J are TRBV10-3 and TRBJ1-1, with TRBD1 identical over 9 bases. The germline CDR1 and CDR2 sequences are ENHRY and SYGVKD. V gave up 2 bases and J gave up 6 bases; unmatched junction bases: 7. CDR3 length: 15 amino acids. The CDR3 loop is CAISERTGGAAEAFF. The DNA of the CDR3 is TGTGCCATCAGTGAGCGAACAGGGGGCGCCGCTGAAGCTTTCTTT.

This clone has just a few counts. J is TRBJ2-1 and V is TRBV5-4, with TRBD1 matching 8 bases. Per the germline V gene, CDR1 is SGHNT and CDR2 is YYREEE (reference sequence). J was trimmed by 4 bases and V by 5 bases; bases with no gene match: 8. This CDR3 has 15 residues. The CDR3 DNA is TGTGCCAGCAGGGTTGACAGGGGCGCTTACAATGAGCAGTTCTTC. Its protein is CASRVDRGAYNEQFF.

The chain recombines TRBV4-1 with TRBJ2-1; D is possibly TRBD1 or TRBD2 (6 bases each). Trimming removed 0 bases from V and 7 bases from J, with 16 bases in between. Germline assignment: CDR1 MGHRA and CDR2 YSYEKL. The CDR3 runs to 16 residues. The CDR3 DNA reads TGCGCCAGCAGCCAAGATCTGAACGGGGGCTGGAATGAGCAGTTCTTC. Residues: CASSQDLNGGWNEQFF.

This chain joins TRBV13 and TRBJ2-3; unclear D gene. Germline loops: CDR1 PRHDT, CDR2 FYEKMQ (reference sequence). The CDR3 extends over 14 amino acids. Trimming took 6 bases from V and 2 from J, leaving 12 bases between them. In DNA form, the CDR3 reads TGTGCCAGCAGTGTCGGTCATACCACAGATACGCAGTATTTT. Its protein is CASSVGHTTDTQYF.

This chain uses TRBV13 with TRBJ2-1; no firm D call. Trimming shortened V by 1 base and J by 0 bases, and 7 bases separated the two germline ends. The CDR3 covers 15 residues. Germline V gene sequence: CDR1 PRHDT, CDR2 FYEKMQ (reference sequence). The CDR3 protein is CASSLVANSYNEQFF. The CDR3 DNA is TGTGCCAGCAGCTTAGTTGCCAACTCCTACAATGAGCAGTTCTTC.

Comment on this clone: This could be a read error, since a much larger clone is one nucleotide away. The gene calls are TRBV11-3 and TRBJ2-5; tentative D call: TRBD1 (5 bases). This CDR3 spans 14 amino acids. V was shortened by 5 bases and J by 1 base, with 11 bases between the two germline ends. Germline CDR1 and CDR2: SGHNT and YENEEA. This CDR3 is CASSPGHGQETQYF. The DNA of the CDR3 is TGTGCCAGCAGCCCTGGACACGGCCAAGAGACCCAGTACTTC. The complete variable domain, with remaining parts taken from reference TRBV11-3 and TRBJ2-5, reads EAGVVQSPRYKIIEKKQPVAFWCNPISGHNTLYWYLQNLGQGPELLIRYENEEAVDDSQLPKDRFSAERLKGVDSTLKIQPAELGDSAVYLCASSPGHGQETQYFGPGTRLLVL.

V gene TRBV19 combines with J gene TRBJ2-3, with 7 positions matching TRBD2. This CDR3 comprises 14 residues. Per germline, CDR1 LNHDA and CDR2 SQIVND (reference sequence). V lost 7 bases to trimming and J lost 0 bases; unmatched junction nucleotides: 4. Here the CDR3 DNA reads TGTGCCAGTACGGCGGGACTAAGCACAGATACGCAGTATTTT. This translates into CASTAGLSTDTQYF.